What follows are 20 T cell receptor beta chains derived from one specimen sequenced in a study of blood T cells in healthy people across ages. The authors ran a second PCR of 7 to 11 cycles using a sample-barcoded 5' primer and a J-beta primer mix. In TCRdb, the 5' RACE reads were re-called with MiXCR into one record per CDR3 protein. Of about 1.6 million distinct CDR3 sequences listed, around 35% are singletons. Sequencing was performed on blood. All receptors come from a woman aged 25 to 39 in good health.

The count of this clonotype is one. This sequence joins TRBV5-6 and TRBJ1-2; a possible D gene is TRBD1 (5 bases). The CDR3 extends over 18 amino acids. V lost 5 bases and J lost 2, with 25 bases in between. The germline CDR1 and CDR2 sequences are SGHDT and YYEEEE. CDR3 coding DNA: TGTGCCAGCAGGGGAGGGGTGGACGCCAGAGTTCTGAACTATGGCTACACCTTC. Amino acid sequence: CASRGGVDARVLNYGYTF.

This sequence joins TRBV4-1 and TRBJ2-7; D possibly uses TRBD1 or TRBD2 (6 bases each). Germline assignment: CDR1 MGHRA and CDR2 YSYEKL. This CDR3 is built from 16 residues. The V end lost 1 base, the J end lost 10 bases, and 23 bases lay between the germline ends. This CDR3 is CASSQGGAGIQEAQYF. The CDR3 DNA sequence: TGCGCCAGCAGCCAAGGGGGGGCGGGAATCCAAGAGGCCCAGTACTTC.

The chain combines TRBV20-1 with TRBJ2-1; D gene unclear. CDR3 size: 13 residues. Germline V gene lookup returns CDR1 DFQATT and CDR2 SNEGSKA (reference sequence). Trimming took off 0 bases at V and 6 bases at J, with 9 bases between the two ends. CDR3 in DNA: TGCAGTGCTAGAGATGAGTCAATCAATGAGCAGTTCTTC. Residues: CSARDESINEQFF.

The V and J genes are TRBV7-3 and TRBJ2-3; 10 bases line up with TRBD2. Germline V lookup: CDR1 SGHTA, CDR2 FQGTGA. The CDR3 is 16 amino acids. The ends lost 5 bases at V and 3 bases at J; junction bases unmatched: 8. CDR3 loop: CASSPGSGRVTDTQYF. CDR3 sequence (DNA): TGTGCCAGCAGCCCCGGGAGCGGGAGGGTAACAGATACGCAGTATTTT.

On this clonotype: This sequence may be a read error, since a much larger clone differs from it by one base. The chain recombines TRBV6-1 with TRBJ2-1, with 7 bases fitting TRBD1. The CDR3 is 17 residues long. V dropped 0 bases and J dropped 3; count of bases not matched to a gene: 8. Germline CDR1 is MNHNS and CDR2 is SASEGT. CDR3 protein: CASSEAWDSRIYNEQFF. CDR3 nucleotides: TGTGCCAGCAGTGAAGCGTGGGACAGCAGGATCTACAATGAGCAGTTCTTC.

The V and J genes are TRBV10-3 and TRBJ2-3; D is perhaps TRBD2 (5 bases). The germline V and J ends were trimmed by 7 bases and 0 bases, with 8 bases remaining between them. Germline-derived CDR1 and CDR2 are ENHRY and SYGVKD. The CDR3 consists of 13 residues. For the CDR3, the DNA is TGTGCCATCAACAGCGGTAGCACAGATACGCAGTATTTT. Its protein is CAINSGSTDTQYF.

This clonotype was picked up a small number of times. The genes are TRBV4-1 and TRBJ1-2; D call uncertain. This CDR3 has 13 residues. CDR1 MGHRA and CDR2 YSYEKL come from the germline V gene. Trimming removed 1 base from V and 4 bases from J, with 7 bases in between. CDR3 coding DNA: TGCGCCAGCAGCCAAGTGGTCCTCTATGGCTACACCTTC. Residues: CASSQVVLYGYTF.

This clonotype was counted only a few times. The chain combines TRBV20-1 with TRBJ2-7; maybe TRBD1 (6 bases). V lost 4 bases and J 7 bases, leaving 20 bases between the germline ends. There are 14 residues in the CDR3. Germline V CDR1 and CDR2: DFQATT, SNEGSKA (reference sequence). CDR3 sequence (DNA): TGCAGTGCTACCCCCCGGGATCCGAGGGGGGAGCAGTACTTC. This encodes CSATPRDPRGEQYF.

This clonotype was observed at least ten times. The V gene is TRBV5-1, the J gene TRBJ2-3; D uncertain. This CDR3 region has 16 residues. The germline V gene encodes CDR1 SGHRS and CDR2 YFSETQ. The V end lost 0 bases, the J end lost 0 bases, and 11 bases lay between the germline ends. CDR3 coding DNA: TGCGCCAGCAGCTTGGTGTCAGGCCTTAGCACAGATACGCAGTATTTT. Residues: CASSLVSGLSTDTQYF.

The chain links TRBV30 to TRBJ2-6; D is undetermined. The CDR3 has 12 residues. Germline values: CDR1 GTSNPN, CDR2 SVGIG (reference sequence). The V gene lost 5 bases and the J gene lost 0 bases, with 2 bases spanning the gap. The CDR3 sequence is CAWGSGANVLTF. In nucleotides, the CDR3 is TGTGCCTGGGGCTCTGGGGCCAACGTCCTGACTTTC.

This rearrangement joins TRBV15 to TRBJ2-1, with 8 bases fitting TRBD2. Germline-derived CDR1 and CDR2 are LNHNV and YYDKDF (reference sequence). The ends lost 2 bases at V and 7 bases at J; junction bases unmatched: 13. This CDR3 region has 17 residues. CDR3 coding DNA: TGTGCCACCAGCAGATTTTTGGCTAGCGGGCCGTTTAATGAGCAGTTCTTC. Residues: CATSRFLASGPFNEQFF.

The rearrangement uses TRBV5-1 and TRBJ2-3, with TRBD2 as a possible D gene (6 bases). V lost 4 bases and J 0 bases, leaving 9 bases between the germline ends. This CDR3 has 14 amino acids. The germline V gene has CDR1 SGHRS and CDR2 YFSETQ. The CDR3 is CASSVRESTDTQYF. The DNA of the CDR3 is TGCGCCAGCAGCGTACGGGAGAGCACAGATACGCAGTATTTT.

There are a few counts of this clonotype. This sequence joins TRBV12-3 or TRBV12-4 and TRBJ2-7, with a weak D call TRBD1 (6 bases). There are 14 residues in the CDR3. Trimming took off 0 bases at V and 2 bases at J, with 8 bases between the two ends. CDR3 amino acids: CASSLARDTYEQYF. For the CDR3, the DNA is TGTGCCAGCAGTTTAGCTAGGGACACCTACGAGCAGTACTTC.

J is TRBJ1-1 and V is TRBV10-3; D gene unclear. The CDR3 loop spans 16 amino acids. The ends were cut back, 0 bases at V and 1 base at J, with 12 bases in the middle. Germline CDR1 and CDR2: ENHRY and SYGVKD. The CDR3 protein is CAISESEGRRNTEAFF. For the CDR3, the DNA is TGTGCCATCAGTGAGTCAGAGGGCCGGAGGAACACTGAAGCTTTCTTT.

CDR3 bases: TGTGCCAGCAGTTCAGCGGGGGGCCCACCGTACTTC. Translating gives CASSSAGGPPYF. The rearrangement links TRBV7-9 to TRBJ2-5; 9 positions match TRBD2. The CDR3 sequence is 12 residues long. Germline CDR1 SEHNR, CDR2 FQNEAQ (reference sequence). Losses at the gene ends were 6 bases for V and 13 bases for J; bases not matched to a gene: 9.

This chain joins TRBV4-1 and TRBJ1-2; 11 bases agree with TRBD1. Germline V CDR1 and CDR2: MGHRA, YSYEKL. The CDR3 consists of 17 residues. V was pared by 3 bases and J by 8 bases, with 14 bases of the junction left unmatched. The CDR3 protein is CASSHRTGGEGAGGYTF. The CDR3 DNA sequence: TGCGCCAGCAGCCACCGGACAGGGGGCGAGGGAGCGGGAGGCTACACCTTC.

This clonotype has at least ten counts. This rearrangement joins TRBV29-1 to TRBJ2-5; D gene unclear. The germline V gene has CDR1 SQVTM and CDR2 ANQGSEA. This CDR3 comprises 11 residues. V lost 7 bases and J 0 bases, leaving 6 bases between the germline ends. In nucleotides, the CDR3 is TGCAGCGGGGCGTACCAAGAGACCCAGTACTTC. Protein product: CSGAYQETQYF.

This clonotype was seen a few times. V and J are TRBV20-1 and TRBJ2-1; TRBD2 matches 12 bases. The CDR3 has 14 amino acids. J was trimmed by 10 bases and V by 8 bases; bases with no gene match: 12. The V gene's germline CDR1 is DFQATT and CDR2 SNEGSKA (reference sequence). The CDR3 bases are TGCAGTTTCACCCCACTAGCGGGGGGATGGGAGCAGTTCTTC. Encoded protein: CSFTPLAGGWEQFF.

This clonotype was seen at least ten times. The gene calls are TRBV12-3 or TRBV12-4 and TRBJ2-3; no clear D. V lost 6 bases and J 2 bases, leaving 9 bases between the germline ends. The CDR3 has 13 residues. The CDR3 here is CASRGPNTDTQYF. The CDR3 nucleotides read TGTGCCAGCAGGGGTCCCAACACAGATACGCAGTATTTT.

The chain has TRBV6-1 and TRBJ1-5, with no clear D. Trimming cost V 6 bases and J 4 bases, with 13 bases left between them. Germline CDR1 MNHNS, CDR2 SASEGT. The CDR3 is made up of 14 amino acids. The CDR3 protein is CASSVSVPNQPQHF. The DNA of the CDR3 is TGTGCCAGCAGCGTAAGCGTCCCAAATCAGCCCCAGCATTTT.